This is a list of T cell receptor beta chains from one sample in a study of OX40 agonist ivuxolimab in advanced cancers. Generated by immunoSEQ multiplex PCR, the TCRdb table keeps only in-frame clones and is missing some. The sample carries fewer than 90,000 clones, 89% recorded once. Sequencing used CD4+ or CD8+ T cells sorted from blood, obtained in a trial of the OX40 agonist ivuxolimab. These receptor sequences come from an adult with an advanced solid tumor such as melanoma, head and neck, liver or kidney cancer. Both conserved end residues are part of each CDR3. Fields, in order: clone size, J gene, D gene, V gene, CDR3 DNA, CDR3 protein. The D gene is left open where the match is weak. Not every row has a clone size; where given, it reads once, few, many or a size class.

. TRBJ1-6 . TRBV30 TGTGCCTGGAGTGTACCAGGATGGAATTCACCCCTCCACTTT CAWSVPGWNSPLHF
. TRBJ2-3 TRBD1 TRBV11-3 TGTGCCAGCAGCTCCGGGACAGGCCCCACAGATACGCAGTATTTT CASSSGTGPTDTQYF
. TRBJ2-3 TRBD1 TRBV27 TGTGCCAGCAGTTTAAAGTGGGGACAGGATACGCAGTATTTT CASSLKWGQDTQYF
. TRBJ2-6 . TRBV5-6 TGTGCCAGCAGCTTCAGGGCAATCCTCTCTGGGGCCAACGTCCTGACTTTC CASSFRAILSGANVLTF
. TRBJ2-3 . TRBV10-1 TGCGCCAGCAGTGAGTCGTCGGGTACGCAGTATTTT CASSESSGTQYF
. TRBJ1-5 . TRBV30 TGTGCCTGGAGATCACATAGCAATCAGCCCCAGCATTTT CAWRSHSNQPQHF
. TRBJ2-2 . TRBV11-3 TGTGCCAGCAGCCGCTTCGGGACGGGCACCGGGGAGCTGTTTTTT CASSRFGTGTGELFF
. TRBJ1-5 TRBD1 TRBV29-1 TGCAGCGTGAGGGGACAGGGTGATCAGCCCCAGCATTTT CSVRGQGDQPQHF
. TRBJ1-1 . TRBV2 TGTGCCAGCAGAGACAGCCACAATGAAGCTTTCTTT CASRDSHNEAFF
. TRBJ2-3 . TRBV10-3 TGTGCCATCAGTGAATCCGGACAGACAGATACGCAGTATTTT CAISESGQTDTQYF
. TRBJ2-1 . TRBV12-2 TGTGCAAGTCGCTTAGTAGCGGGGGAGTACAATGAGCAGTTCTTC CASRLVAGEYNEQFF
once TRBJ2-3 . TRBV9 TGTGCCAGCAGCGTAGTTGGCAGCACAGATACGCAGTATTTT CASSVVGSTDTQYF
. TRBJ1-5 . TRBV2 TGTGCCAGCACCGCAGAGGGGGGATTCGGGCAGCCCCAGCATTTT CASTAEGGFGQPQHF
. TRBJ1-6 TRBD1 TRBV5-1 TGCGCCAGCAGCTTGGCCCCAGGGGGCCTTTCACCCCTCCACTTT CASSLAPGGLSPLHF
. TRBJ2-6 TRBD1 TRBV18 TGTGCCAGCTCACCACTTCGGAGGTCCGACAGGGGAGGCTCTGGGGCCAACGTCCTGACTTTC CASSPLRRSDRGGSGANVLTF
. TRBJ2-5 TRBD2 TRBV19 TGTGCCAGTAGTCCTTTCTTAGCGGGAGGGCCGGGAGAGACCCAGTACTTC CASSPFLAGGPGETQYF
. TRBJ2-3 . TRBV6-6 TGTGCCAGCAGTTACCAGGACAAATCGGCGGATACGCAGTATTTT CASSYQDKSADTQYF
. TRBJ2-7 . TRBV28 TGTGCCAGCAGATCGACGGGAGCCCACGAGCAGTACTTC CASRSTGAHEQYF
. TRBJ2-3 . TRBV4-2 TGTGCCAGCAGCCAAGATGCATTCGTTCCCCCAATATTT CASSQDAFVPPIF
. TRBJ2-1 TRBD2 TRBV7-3 TGTGCCAGCAGCCCTCGCCCACGACTAGCGGGAGGGATTCATGAGCAGTTCTTC CASSPRPRLAGGIHEQFF
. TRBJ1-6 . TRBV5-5 TGTGCCAGCAGGGGTTCGAAGGATTCACCCCTCCACTTT CASRGSKDSPLHF
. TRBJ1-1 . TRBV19 TGTGCCAGTAGCACCGAAAGGTCTGAAGCTTTCTTT CASSTERSEAFF
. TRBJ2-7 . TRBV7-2 TGTGCCAGCAGCTGGTGGGTAGGGGCAGTTAACGAGCAGTACTTC CASSWWVGAVNEQYF